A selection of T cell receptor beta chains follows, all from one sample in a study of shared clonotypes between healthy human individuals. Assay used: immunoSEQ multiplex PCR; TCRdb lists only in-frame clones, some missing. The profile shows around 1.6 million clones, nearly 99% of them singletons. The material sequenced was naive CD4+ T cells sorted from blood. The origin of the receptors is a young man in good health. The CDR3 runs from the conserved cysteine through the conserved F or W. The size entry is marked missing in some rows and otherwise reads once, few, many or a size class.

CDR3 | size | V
CASTSMGASYEQYF | NA | TRBV6-6
CASSFKGDPEGTEAFF | NA | TRBV11-2
CASSTGGVRRPGNTIYF | NA | TRBV9
CASSSRPGWAYGYTF | NA | TRBV9
CASSTGTGGTDTQYF | NA | TRBV19
CATSGDTGELFF | once | TRBV28
CASSERMAGEVQFF | NA | TRBV2
CASSVGLADSPPTDTQYF | NA | TRBV9
CASSRQEGWTEAFF | NA | TRBV7-9
CPHTRGASLLSTDTQYF | NA | TRBV9
CAISVGTIGEQYF | NA | TRBV10-3
CASSPRWSSVKEQFF | NA | TRBV18
CASSPGALADTQYF | NA | TRBV7-2
CASSEYPGTGGTDTQYF | NA | TRBV6-1
CASSKIRGGSGSTEAFF | NA | TRBV21-1
CASSNTGGYEQYF | NA | TRBV5-1
CASSPSDTQYF | NA | TRBV18
CASSPTTGNLANEQFF | once | TRBV5-1
CASSRQGSGNTIYF | NA | TRBV28
CAISESTTGEQYF | NA | TRBV10-3
CASSWQGAYVEAFF | NA | TRBV5-4
CASSVTSGGSGNTIYF | NA | TRBV7-9
CASTVGGSNEKLFF | NA | TRBV28
CASSPRDGLTDTQYF | NA | TRBV5-6
CASSFGLATYNEQFF | NA | TRBV11-2
CASSLRGRAYEQYF | once | TRBV11-2
CASSPLGGANYGYTF | once | TRBV28
CASSPLRTSGSAQYF | NA | TRBV18
CATSRDYEDEQFF | once | TRBV15
CASSFRSPLGGYTF | NA | TRBV5-6
CASSLRWTSGSPYEQYF | NA | TRBV27
CASSLQRFTGELFF | NA | TRBV4-1
CASSLDGASMNTEAFF | NA | TRBV5-1